The next 20 T cell receptor beta chains were all read from a single sample in a study of T cell responses to AZD1222 COVID-19 vaccine. Some clones are missing from TCRdb's copy, which holds only in-frame ones; the method was immunoSEQ multiplex PCR. The sample gives about 130,000 clones, 92% of which show up once; 1.5% to 2% is in the top ten. The specimen was peripheral blood, collected on day 0 of AZD1222 vaccination. The origin of the receptors is an adult in good health.

The chain has TRBV2 and TRBJ1-6; D not resolved. The CDR3 has 17 amino acids. V was cut by 5 bases and J by 4 bases, with 18 bases left in between. The germline gives CDR1 SNHLY, CDR2 FYNNEI. CDR3 sequence (DNA): TGTGCCAGCAGTCCCCCCCGTGGCGAGCGATATAATTCACCCCTCCACTTT. Protein: CASSPPRGERYNSPLHF.

This chain uses TRBV18 with TRBJ2-5; D might be TRBD1 or TRBD2, each matching 5 bases. Germline values: CDR1 KGHSH, CDR2 LQKENI. The CDR3 extends over 14 amino acids. Trimming left V 3 bases short and J 2 bases short, with 10 bases between. CDR3 DNA: TGTGCCAGCTCACCTCCGGGACGGCAAGAGACCCAGTACTTC. Translation: CASSPPGRQETQYF.

V and J are TRBV7-2 and TRBJ2-2; D remains ambiguous. CDR1 is SGHTA, CDR2 FQGNSA, per germline. The V end lost 0 bases, the J end lost 0 bases, and 5 bases lay between the germline ends. CDR3 size: 15 residues. CDR3 region: CASSLAPTNTGELFF. In nucleotides, the CDR3 is TGTGCCAGCAGCTTAGCGCCTACGAACACCGGGGAGCTGTTTTTT. Based on the CDR3 plus reference TRBV7-2 and TRBJ2-2, the full variable domain is GAGVSQSPSNKVTEKGKDVELRCDPISGHTALYWYRQSLGQGLEFLIYFQGNSAPDKSGLPSDRFSAERTGGSVSTLTIQRTQQEDSAVYLCASSLAPTNTGELFFGEGSRLTVL.

The CDR3 DNA reads TGTGCCAGCAGCTTACGCGCAGGAAGCGGGGGTACAGATACGCAGTATTTT. Residues: CASSLRAGSGGTDTQYF. This chain connects TRBV7-2 to TRBJ2-3; the match to TRBD2 covers 8 bases. The germline CDR1 and CDR2 sequences are SGHTA and FQGNSA. The CDR3 covers 17 residues. The V segment lost 2 bases and the J segment 3 bases; nucleotides outside the gene matches: 10.

The gene calls are TRBV7-2 and TRBJ1-4; 7 nucleotides match TRBD1. The CDR3 contains 13 residues. V trimming: 2 bases; J trimming: 15 bases; junction bases outside the gene matches: 9. CDR1 is SGHTA and CDR2 is FQGNSA in the germline V gene. The CDR3 DNA reads TGTGCCAGCAGCTTACAATTAGGACAGGCGGTGTTTTTT. Its translation: CASSLQLGQAVFF.

J is TRBJ1-5 and V is TRBV6-2 or TRBV6-3; D remains unclear. Trimming removed 2 bases from V and 9 bases from J, with 14 bases in between. CDR1 and CDR2 (germline): MNHEY, SVGEGT. This CDR3 region has 14 residues. DNA of the CDR3: TGTGCCAGCAGTTACGGAGGTGCCGGGTGGCCCCAGCATTTT. It encodes CASSYGGAGWPQHF.

This sequence joins TRBV19 and TRBJ2-4, with D possibly being TRBD1 (6 bases). The CDR3 spans 14 residues. Trimming cost V 4 bases and J 0 bases, with 7 bases left between them. The germline gives CDR1 LNHDA, CDR2 SQIVND (reference sequence). Here the CDR3 reads CASSKTGAKNIQYF. As DNA, the CDR3 is TGTGCCAGTAGTAAGACAGGAGCCAAAAACATTCAGTACTTC.

This clone has just one count. The gene calls are TRBV7-8 and TRBJ1-1; D might be TRBD1 (5 bases). V lost 1 base, J lost 2 bases, and 11 bases lay in between. The CDR3 is made up of 15 amino acids. Germline V gives CDR1 SGHVS, CDR2 FQNEAQ. CDR3 sequence (DNA): TGTGCCAGCAGCTTAGTGGCAGGGTCTAACACTGAAGCTTTCTTT. It translates to CASSLVAGSNTEAFF. Based on the CDR3 plus reference TRBV7-8 and TRBJ1-1, the full variable domain is GAGVSQSPRYKVAKRGQDVALRCDPISGHVSLFWYQQALGQGPEFLTYFQNEAQLDKSGLPSDRFFAERPEGSVSTLKIQRTQQEDSAVYLCASSLVAGSNTEAFFGQGTRLTVV.

The chain has TRBV28 and TRBJ2-1; TRBD1 agrees at 9 bases. Losses at the gene ends were 5 bases for V and 4 bases for J; bases not matched to a gene: 3. The CDR3 is 14 amino acids. Germline CDR1 reads MDHEN; CDR2 reads SYDVKM. The CDR3 region is CASSVGTGYNEQFF. The CDR3 region has the DNA TGTGCCAGCAGTGTCGGGACAGGGTACAATGAGCAGTTCTTC.

J is TRBJ1-4 and V is TRBV2; D is undetermined. Germline V gene data show CDR1 as SNHLY and CDR2 as FYNNEI. This CDR3 spans 15 amino acids. V lost 4 bases, J lost 4 bases, and 13 bases lay in between. The CDR3 protein is CASSGSAGVNEKLFF. CDR3 nucleotides: TGTGCCAGCAGTGGGAGTGCCGGGGTTAATGAAAAACTGTTTTTT.

V is TRBV29-1 and J is TRBJ2-3; weak D call: TRBD1 (7 bases). CDR1 is SQVTM, CDR2 ANQGSEA, per germline. The CDR3 extends over 14 amino acids. V lost 7 bases, J lost 3 bases, and 17 bases lay in between. The CDR3 reads CSASGGTSTDTQYF. The CDR3 DNA follows: TGCAGCGCTTCAGGGGGGACATCAACAGATACGCAGTATTTT.

The chain carries TRBV7-2 and TRBJ1-5, with 7 bases that match TRBD1. With V trimmed by 4 bases and J by 7 bases, 4 bases remained unmatched. The CDR3 contains 13 residues. Per germline, CDR1 SGHTA and CDR2 FQGNSA. The CDR3 reads CASSSDRTQPQHF. As DNA, the CDR3 is TGTGCCAGCAGCTCGGACAGGACGCAGCCCCAGCATTTT.

The rearrangement uses TRBV9 and TRBJ2-3, with D possibly being TRBD2 (5 bases). This CDR3 has 13 residues. Trimming cost V 1 base and J 4 bases, with 7 bases left between them. From germline, CDR1 is SGDLS and CDR2 YYNGEE. CDR3 nucleotides: TGTGCCAGCAGCGTAACCGGGGCAGATACGCAGTATTTT. Residues: CASSVTGADTQYF.

This rearrangement joins TRBV14 to TRBJ2-3, with 10 bases matching TRBD1. The length of the CDR3 is 16 residues. Trimming at V came to 1 base and at J to 2 bases, leaving 3 bases not matched to a gene. Looked up from germline, CDR1 is SGHDN and CDR2 is FVKESK. CDR3 loop: CASSQVGQGYTDTQYF. The CDR3 DNA reads as TGTGCCAGCAGCCAAGTGGGACAGGGGTACACAGATACGCAGTATTTT. Full variable domain (missing parts from reference TRBV14 and TRBJ2-3): EAGVTQFPSHSVIEKGQTVTLRCDPISGHDNLYWYRRVMGKEIKFLLHFVKESKQDESGMPNNRFLAERTGGTYSTLKVQPAELEDSGVYFCASSQVGQGYTDTQYFGPGTRLTVL.

This clone has only one observation. The chain carries TRBV18 and TRBJ2-5; 8 nucleotides match TRBD2. This CDR3 is built from 14 residues. The ends lost 0 bases at V and 6 bases at J; junction bases unmatched: 3. Germline CDR1 KGHSH, CDR2 LQKENI. CDR3 DNA: TGTGCCAGCTCACCACCCGGGGGGGTTAAGACCCAGTACTTC. Amino acids: CASSPPGGVKTQYF.

The CDR3 DNA reads as TGTGCCAGCAGCCCGAACTGGAGGGTGGACAACACTGAAGCTTTCTTT. It codes for CASSPNWRVDNTEAFF. The chain links TRBV5-4 to TRBJ1-1; D uncertain. CDR3 length: 16 amino acids. Germline CDR1 is SGHNT and CDR2 is YYREEE (reference sequence). Trimming left V 4 bases short and J 2 bases short, with 18 bases between.

The chain carries TRBV7-2 and TRBJ2-5, with TRBD2 matching 7 bases. The CDR3 is made up of 14 amino acids. Germline V CDR1 and CDR2: SGHTA, FQGNSA. V shed 3 bases and J 5 bases; nucleotides not matched to a gene: 6. The CDR3 loop reads CASSLGGFEETQYF. The CDR3 DNA reads as TGTGCCAGCAGCTTGGGGGGGTTCGAGGAGACCCAGTACTTC. The whole variable domain, filled in from reference TRBV7-2 and TRBJ2-5, reads GAGVSQSPSNKVTEKGKDVELRCDPISGHTALYWYRQSLGQGLEFLIYFQGNSAPDKSGLPSDRFSAERTGGSVSTLTIQRTQQEDSAVYLCASSLGGFEETQYFGPGTRLLVL.

The chain couples TRBV5-1 to TRBJ1-1; the D gene is possibly TRBD1 (5 bases). CDR3 length equals 13 residues. The V end was cut by 1 base, the J end by 3 bases, with 7 bases between. Germline CDR1 SGHRS, CDR2 YFSETQ. The CDR3 reads CASSLRGDTEAFF. The CDR3 DNA follows: TGCGCCAGCAGCTTGCGGGGGGACACTGAAGCTTTCTTT.

The V gene is TRBV30, the J gene TRBJ1-4, with 7 positions matching TRBD1. The junction had 15 bases not matched to a gene; V was cut back by 5 bases and J by 12 bases. The V gene's germline CDR1 is GTSNPN and CDR2 SVGIG (reference sequence). This CDR3 is 14 amino acids long. DNA for the CDR3: TGTGCCTGGCGGAGGGAACTGCAGGGGGAGCAACTGTTTTTT. It is translated as CAWRRELQGEQLFF.

The chain has TRBV7-2 and TRBJ1-2; TRBD1 might be the D (6 bases). Trimming cost V 5 bases and J 6 bases, with 13 bases left between them. The length of the CDR3 is 13 residues. CDR1 is SGHTA and CDR2 is FQGNSA in the germline V gene. CDR3 DNA sequence: TGTGCCAGCAGCCGCATACAGGGAGATGGCTACACCTTC. Translating it yields CASSRIQGDGYTF.